A single T cell receptor (beta chain) is shown here with its context. This clonotype was seen a few times. Its antigen remains unidentified. No clone much larger than this one lies a single base away; base qualities are absent. TCR alpha and beta chain libraries were amplified separately from the second PCR step onward. CMV status of each donor was established by measuring IFNgamma production from CD4+ T cells after fresh PBMCs were stimulated overnight with CMV viral lysate. CD4 T cells were positively selected with Miltenyi beads, followed by positive selection of CD8 T cells from the CD4-negative fraction. Cells were stained for CD3, CD4, CD8, CD45RA, CD27 and a live/dead dye and were sorted on a BD Aria II into four subsets based on CD45RA and CD27. A few healthy volunteers provided blood, and each donor's sample was split into CD4 and CD8 T cells and then further divided into four differentiation subsets. About 120 ml of peripheral blood was taken from each donor, and PBMC were separated by density-gradient centrifugation on Ficoll-Paque PLUS. After sorting, cells were lysed in RLT buffer, RNA was extracted using a Qiagen RNeasy kit, and the extracted RNA was stored at -80 degrees C.

This sample was included in a study of naive and memory T cell subsets (dated by TCRdb to 2017 to 2019). In terms of the full investigation: An open-source, UMI-based TCR alpha and beta sequencing pipeline was applied to sorted naive and memory peripheral blood T cell subsets. Complete agreement was observed between the functional CMV T cell responses and the IgG serology results. RNA was DNase-treated and reverse transcribed with TCR constant-region primers, mostly using SuperScript III.

Library preparation was by UMI-ligation and nested PCR. An equimolar mix of two oligonucleotides covering both TRBC1 and TRBC2 was used as the beta constant-region primer. A single-stranded oligonucleotide carrying the SP2 primer and a 12-nucleotide UMI was ligated to the 3' end of the cDNA by T4 RNA ligase 1. The ligated cDNA went through four rounds of PCR with nested alpha and beta constant-region primers together with the SP2 primer. The ligation reaction was kept at 16 degrees C for roughly 18-25 hours. PCR2 was usually performed as a SYBR Green qPCR and halted at a preset threshold so that over-amplification would not occur. Agencourt AMPure XP magnetic beads were used for all purifications after the first. Libraries were quantified by Qubit and checked on a TapeStation, where a main peak was expected near 650 bp. The pooled libraries were sequenced on an Illumina MiSeq using v2 2x251 paired-end kits, which usually yielded roughly 0.85-2.2 million reads per sample. Each sample was pooled at about 4 nM, and roughly 4.5-7% PhiX was included to help cluster recognition. The paper's processing steps were these. V and J genes were assigned to Demultiplexor-processed FASTQ reads by Decombinator through tag matching, with a single base-pair mismatch being allowed. Collapsinator used UMIs to correct both sequencing errors and frequency errors arising from PCR heterogeneity. CDR3Translator translated TCRs and extracted CDR3s from the conserved cysteine to the FGXG phenylalanine, flagging non-productive sequences. Gini, Shannon entropy and inverse Simpson indices were calculated on repertoires subsampled to equal numbers of UMI-defined TCRs. Power-law fits to clonotype abundance distributions were performed by maximum likelihood within the linear range. When run on a single naive CD8 sample, MIGEC and the pipeline yielded similar UMI counts, similar unique TCR numbers and similar clonal distributions. Repertoires were searched for about 7,300 CMV-associated CDR3 sequences compiled from VDJdb and a published dataset. In TCRdb, the public reads were trimmed at Q25 with fastp and aligned with MiXCR, with productive beta chains retained. Records with the same CDR3 protein are collapsed into one entry carrying the most frequent genes and DNA. The V and J calls follow TCRdb's processing rather than the paper's. The sample includes about 21,000 distinct CDR3 sequences, with 11% observed a single time. The ten biggest clones cover about a sixth of the sample.

The paper's findings and limits, for the study overall: The repertoire findings for the naive and memory subsets could not be validated against a ground truth because none was available. In both CD4 and CD8 cells, the Gini index increased while Shannon and inverse Simpson diversity decreased from naive through CM, EM and EMRA. A power law was followed by TCR abundance, with an exponent that differed between naive and memory subsets but was consistent across the three individuals. A clonotype was defined as a single alpha or beta chain sequence rather than as a paired alpha/beta receptor. RNA-based TCR counts may be influenced by expression changes linked to T cell activation and differentiation. Following error correction, more than 85% of naive TCR sequences occurred only once, which made naive abundance distributions much steeper than those of memory subsets.

The sample comprised central memory CD8+ T cells from blood. Taken with the paper, the label for cell subset or site translates to: central memory, CD45RA- CD27+. This TCR was recovered from a human donor in good health.

The DNA sequence is as follows: TGTGCCAGCAGTTTCAGTGCCCTCTCCTACGAGCAGTACTTC. It translates to CASSFSALSYEQYF. The V gene is TRBV28 and the J gene is TRBJ2-7; confidence is insufficient to name the D gene. CDR1 and CDR2 (MDHEN, SYDVKM) derive from the germline V gene. V gives up 3 bases and J gives up 0 bases, and the segment between their germline ends measures 9 bases. Reading from cysteine to phenylalanine, the CDR3 counts 14 amino acids. The kept DNA is CDR3 alone, 42 bases in frame from the first base.